A selection of T cell receptor beta chains follows, all from one sample in a study of blood T cell repertoires in COVID-19. Produced via immunoSEQ multiplex PCR; TCRdb's table is partial and in-frame only. The repertoire holds 63,000 or so clones, with around 92% as singletons. Sequences were obtained from peripheral blood. These receptors were collected from a man aged 55-75 years with acute or convalescent COVID-19. CDR3s include the opening cysteine and the closing phenylalanine or tryptophan. A D gene is named only where the DNA matches it firmly. Some rows mark clone size as missing; the rest say once, few, many or name a class of expanded clone.

clone_size | j_call | cdr3_length | v_call | d_call | cdr3_aa | cdr3_nt
- | TRBJ1-2 | 14 | TRBV7-9 | - | CASSLDRINYGYTF | TGTGCCAGCAGCTTAGACAGAATAAACTATGGCTACACCTTC
- | TRBJ1-1 | 11 | TRBV20-1 | - | CSASRQTEAFF | TGCAGTGCTAGCCGACAGACTGAAGCTTTCTTT
- | TRBJ2-7 | 15 | TRBV15 | TRBD2 | CATSRSATSGYEQYF | TGTGCCACCAGCAGATCGGCGACTAGCGGGTACGAGCAGTACTTC
- | TRBJ1-2 | 14 | TRBV3-1/TRBV3-2 | TRBD1 | CASSQAQGARGYTF | TGTGCCAGCAGCCAGGCCCAGGGGGCGCGCGGCTACACCTTC
- | TRBJ2-3 | 15 | TRBV7-6 | - | CASSLGAFAGDTQYF | TGTGCCAGCAGCTTAGGAGCTTTTGCGGGTGATACGCAGTATTTT
- | TRBJ2-7 | 14 | TRBV3-1/TRBV3-2 | TRBD2 | CASRKGLGPYEQYF | TGTGCCAGCAGAAAGGGACTAGGACCCTACGAGCAGTACTTC
- | TRBJ1-2 | 15 | TRBV5-6 | TRBD1 | CASSSPGQLNYGYTF | TGTGCCAGCAGCTCACCGGGACAGCTTAACTATGGCTACACCTTC
- | TRBJ1-2 | 13 | TRBV6-5 | - | CASSYGENYGYTF | TGTGCCAGCAGTTATGGGGAGAACTATGGCTACACCTTC
- | TRBJ2-6 | 16 | TRBV18 | - | CASSALQGPGANVLTF | TGTGCCAGCTCAGCATTACAGGGCCCTGGGGCCAACGTCCTGACTTTC
- | TRBJ2-1 | 16 | TRBV6-5 | TRBD1 | CASSYSRDRPYNEQFF | TGTGCCAGCAGTTACTCCCGGGACAGGCCCTACAATGAGCAGTTCTTC
once | TRBJ2-3 | 15 | TRBV24-1 | TRBD1 | CATSDSTGITDTQYF | TGTGCCACCAGTGATTCGACAGGGATCACAGATACGCAGTATTTT
- | TRBJ2-3 | 16 | TRBV4-2 | TRBD2 | CASSLGTSGATDTQYF | TGTGCCAGCAGCCTAGGGACTAGCGGGGCCACAGATACGCAGTATTTT
few | TRBJ2-7 | 15 | TRBV5-1 | TRBD1 | CASSPSGTGTYEQYF | TGCGCCAGCAGCCCGTCCGGGACAGGTACCTACGAGCAGTACTTC
- | TRBJ1-1 | 15 | TRBV5-1 | - | CASSSDSGMNTEAFF | TGCGCCAGCAGCTCCGACAGTGGGATGAACACTGAAGCTTTCTTT
few | TRBJ2-1 | 15 | TRBV10-3 | - | CAISDLDSSYNEQFF | TGTGCCATCAGTGATTTAGACTCCTCCTACAATGAGCAGTTCTTC
- | TRBJ2-1 | 15 | TRBV5-1 | - | CASSFGQGVFNEQFF | TGCGCCAGCAGCTTTGGGCAGGGCGTGTTCAATGAGCAGTTCTTC
- | TRBJ2-1 | 15 | TRBV2 | - | CASRQTGSGNNEQFF | TGTGCCAGCAGACAAACGGGCTCGGGAAACAATGAGCAGTTCTTC
- | TRBJ1-2 | 14 | TRBV7-2 | - | CASSLVVSGSGYTF | TGTGCCAGCAGCTTAGTGGTCTCGGGAAGTGGCTACACCTTC
- | TRBJ1-2 | 14 | TRBV27 | - | CASSPYRVSDGYTF | TGTGCCAGCAGTCCTTACAGGGTATCTGATGGCTACACCTTC
- | TRBJ1-5 | 14 | TRBV12-5 | - | CASGLEGVREPQHF | TGTGCTAGTGGTTTGGAAGGGGTTAGGGAGCCCCAGCATTTT
- | TRBJ2-3 | 14 | TRBV10-2 | - | CASSLAERTDTQYF | TGCGCCAGCAGTTTGGCGGAGCGCACAGATACGCAGTATTTT
- | TRBJ2-3 | 15 | TRBV12-5 | TRBD2 | CASGPPTAGTDTQYF | TGTGCTAGTGGTCCCCCCACAGCGGGAACAGATACGCAGTATTTT
- | TRBJ2-7 | 14 | TRBV7-9 | TRBD2 | CASSFRGDSYEQYF | TGTGCCAGCAGCTTTCGGGGGGACTCCTACGAGCAGTACTTC
- | TRBJ2-1 | 16 | TRBV11-2 | - | CASSLVTGYSYNEQFF | TGTGCCAGCAGCTTGGTCACAGGGTACTCCTACAATGAGCAGTTCTTC
- | TRBJ1-6 | 12 | TRBV14 | - | CASSLDWGTLHF | TGTGCCAGCAGCCTCGACTGGGGCACCCTCCACTTT
- | TRBJ1-2 | 17 | TRBV5-7 | - | CASSPQGYLKICYGYTF | TGTGCCAGCAGCCCACAGGGTTACCTTAAAATATGTTATGGCTACACCTTC
- | TRBJ1-1 | 15 | TRBV5-6 | TRBD1 | CASSPDRGWSTEAFF | TGTGCCAGCAGCCCCGACAGGGGGTGGTCCACTGAAGCTTTCTTT
few | TRBJ2-7 | 13 | TRBV12-3/TRBV12-4 | - | CASSLGASYEQYF | TGTGCCAGCAGTTTAGGGGCCTCCTACGAGCAGTACTTC
- | TRBJ1-3 | 17 | TRBV28 | - | CASSLTTGHISGNTIYF | TGTGCCAGCAGTTTAACGACAGGCCACATCTCTGGAAACACCATATATTTT
- | TRBJ2-7 | 14 | TRBV2 | - | CASSEGQFLYEQYF | TGTGCCAGCAGTGAAGGGCAGTTTCTCTACGAGCAGTACTTC
- | TRBJ1-5 | 17 | TRBV28 | TRBD1 | CASSFRHRGQSNQPQHF | TGTGCCAGCAGTTTCCGACACAGGGGGCAAAGCAATCAGCCCCAGCATTTT
- | TRBJ2-5 | 16 | TRBV24-1 | - | CATSDPRPGIQETQYF | TGTGCCACCAGCGACCCAAGGCCAGGGATCCAAGAGACCCAGTACTTC
- | TRBJ2-1 | 12 | TRBV29-1 | - | CSVGDIYNEQFF | TGCAGCGTAGGGGATATCTACAATGAGCAGTTCTTC
- | TRBJ2-1 | 14 | TRBV24-1 | - | CATAGGVFYNEQFF | TGTGCCACCGCCGGAGGGGTTTTCTACAATGAGCAGTTCTTC
once | TRBJ1-1 | 15 | TRBV6-5 | - | CASKQGSLMNTEAFF | TGTGCCAGTAAACAGGGATCCCTCATGAACACTGAAGCTTTCTTT
- | TRBJ1-4 | 14 | TRBV7-8 | - | CASSRAGAGEKLFF | TGTGCCAGCAGCCGAGCGGGGGCTGGGGAAAAACTGTTTTTT
- | TRBJ2-2 | 16 | TRBV27 | TRBD2 | CASSHQAGVNTGELFF | TGTGCCAGCAGTCACCAAGCGGGGGTGAACACCGGGGAGCTGTTTTTT
- | TRBJ2-5 | 13 | TRBV4-1 | - | CASSQPDTETQYF | TGCGCCAGCAGCCAACCCGACACGGAGACCCAGTACTTC
- | TRBJ1-5 | 14 | TRBV6-1 | TRBD1 | CASSEMTGNQPQHF | TGTGCCAGCAGTGAAATGACAGGGAATCAGCCCCAGCATTTT
few | TRBJ2-3 | 16 | TRBV27 | - | CASSLFTGTTTDTQYF | TGTGCCAGCAGTTTATTTACGGGGACAACCACAGATACGCAGTATTTT
- | TRBJ2-7 | 14 | TRBV18 | - | CASSPPGQAYEQYF | TGTGCCAGCTCACCACCGGGACAAGCCTACGAGCAGTACTTC
- | TRBJ1-2 | 13 | TRBV5-1 | - | CASRTDSAYGYTF | TGCGCCAGCAGAACGGACAGCGCGTATGGCTACACCTTC
- | TRBJ1-1 | 15 | TRBV7-9 | - | CASSLDRQANTEAFF | TGTGCCAGCAGCTTAGATAGGCAGGCAAACACTGAAGCTTTCTTT
- | TRBJ2-2 | 12 | TRBV5-1 | - | CASSQNTGELFF | TGCGCCAGCAGTCAGAACACCGGGGAGCTGTTTTTT
- | TRBJ2-5 | 13 | TRBV6-5 | - | CASSRTGMETQYF | TGTGCCAGCAGCCGAACAGGGATGGAGACCCAGTACTTC
- | TRBJ1-2 | 15 | TRBV7-8 | TRBD1 | CASSLEPGQRYGYTF | TGTGCCAGCAGCTTAGAGCCGGGACAGCGGTATGGCTACACCTTC
- | TRBJ2-1 | 15 | TRBV24-1 | TRBD2 | CATRPTSGGTEEQFF | TGTGCCACCAGACCGACTAGCGGGGGCACTGAGGAGCAGTTCTTC
- | TRBJ2-7 | 16 | TRBV30 | - | CAWSVSTGSRVDEQYF | TGTGCCTGGAGTGTATCAACAGGGAGCCGTGTGGACGAGCAGTACTTC
- | TRBJ1-2 | 12 | TRBV24-1 | - | CATSDPNRGYTF | TGTGCCACCAGTGACCCCAACAGAGGCTACACCTTC
- | TRBJ2-1 | 16 | TRBV3-1/TRBV3-2 | TRBD2 | CASSQVGLVSTNEQFF | TGTGCCAGCAGCCAAGTAGGACTAGTCAGTACGAATGAGCAGTTCTTC
- | TRBJ2-2 | 12 | TRBV9 | - | CASSGRTGELFF | TGTGCCAGCAGCGGGAGGACCGGGGAGCTGTTTTTT
- | TRBJ1-6 | 14 | TRBV5-8 | - | CASSLLPGNSPLHF | TGTGCCAGCAGCCTTCTCCCCGGGAATTCACCCCTCCACTTT
- | TRBJ1-5 | 16 | TRBV27 | - | CASSPSAGPSNQPQHF | TGTGCCAGCAGTCCCAGCGCAGGGCCTAGCAATCAGCCCCAGCATTTT
- | TRBJ1-1 | 14 | TRBV2 | - | CASSEGRGNTEAFF | TGTGCCAGCAGTGAAGGGAGGGGGAACACTGAAGCTTTCTTT
- | TRBJ1-6 | 12 | TRBV27 | - | CASSFGLTPLHF | TGTGCCAGCAGTTTTGGCCTTACCCCCCTCCACTTT
- | TRBJ1-1 | 14 | TRBV19 | TRBD1 | CASSMRGPNTEAFF | TGTGCCAGTAGTATGAGGGGGCCGAACACTGAAGCTTTCTTT
- | TRBJ1-2 | 14 | TRBV7-2 | TRBD1 | CASSLRGTDYGYTF | TGTGCCAGCAGCTTAAGAGGGACAGACTATGGCTACACCTTC
- | TRBJ2-7 | 16 | TRBV18 | TRBD2 | CASSFLAGVDSREQYF | TGTGCCAGCTCATTCCTAGCGGGGGTTGACTCTCGCGAGCAGTACTTC
few | TRBJ1-4 | 15 | TRBV15 | - | CATSSQGGSREKLFF | TGTGCCACCAGCAGCCAAGGAGGGAGCAGAGAAAAACTGTTTTTT
- | TRBJ1-2 | 16 | TRBV2 | - | CASSGADLLRNYGYTF | TGTGCCAGCAGTGGGGCAGACCTCCTGCGCAACTATGGCTACACCTTC